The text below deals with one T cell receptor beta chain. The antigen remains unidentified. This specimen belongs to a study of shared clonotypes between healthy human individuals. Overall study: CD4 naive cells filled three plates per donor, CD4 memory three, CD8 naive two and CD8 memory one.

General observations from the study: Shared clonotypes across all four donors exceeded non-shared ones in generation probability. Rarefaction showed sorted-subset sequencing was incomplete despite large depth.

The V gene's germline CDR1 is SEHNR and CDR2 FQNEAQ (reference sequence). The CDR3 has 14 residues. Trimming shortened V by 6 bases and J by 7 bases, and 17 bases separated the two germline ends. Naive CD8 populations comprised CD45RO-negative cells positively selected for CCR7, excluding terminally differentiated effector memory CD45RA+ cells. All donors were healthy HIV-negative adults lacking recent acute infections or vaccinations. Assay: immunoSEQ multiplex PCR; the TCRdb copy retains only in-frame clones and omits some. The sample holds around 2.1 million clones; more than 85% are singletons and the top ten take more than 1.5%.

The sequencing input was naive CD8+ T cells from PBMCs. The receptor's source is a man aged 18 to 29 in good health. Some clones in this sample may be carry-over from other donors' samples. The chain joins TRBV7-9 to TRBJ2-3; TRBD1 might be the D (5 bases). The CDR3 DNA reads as TGTGCCAGCAGTCCTAAAGGGGATTTTAATACGCAGTATTTT. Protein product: CASSPKGDFNTQYF.